Each of the 24 T cell receptor beta chains below was sequenced from the same sample in a study of low-dose radiotherapy and immunotherapy resistance in tumors. Time point meaning: before trial treatment. First-strand cDNA used TRAV- and TRBV-specific primers, covering alpha and beta chains. Amplification, which lasted approximately 19 PCR cycles, used a constant-region primer and V-primer adapter to amplify TCRs. TCRdb re-called the reads through MiXCR, storing one row per CDR3 protein. The sample includes some 57,000 distinct CDR3 sequences, almost 25% of them seen just once. Material: PBMCs, obtained before treatment. The receptor set was obtained from a male donor with prostate cancer.

The count of this clonotype is one. The chain uses TRBV28 and TRBJ2-7; no clear D gene. CDR1 is MDHEN, CDR2 SYDVKM, per germline. The CDR3 has 15 amino acids. V lost 4 bases and J 2 bases, leaving 15 bases between the germline ends. The CDR3 is CASSSVRRAAYEQYF. DNA of the CDR3: TGTGCCAGCAGTTCGGTTCGGCGAGCTGCCTACGAGCAGTACTTC. Full variable domain (outside the CDR3, taken from reference TRBV28 and TRBJ2-7): DVKVTQSSRYLVKRTGEKVFLECVQDMDHENMFWYRQDPGLGLRLIYFSYDVKMKEKGDIPEGYSVSREKKERFSLILESASTNQTSMYLCASSSVRRAAYEQYFGPGTRLTVT.

This chain joins TRBV20-1 and TRBJ2-3, with 10 nucleotides matching TRBD2. V gave up 3 bases and J gave up 6 bases; unmatched junction bases: 15. This CDR3 is built from 17 residues. CDR1 and CDR2 (germline): DFQATT, SNEGSKA (reference sequence). CDR3 region: CSASFLGAGGPSDTQYF. CDR3 bases: TGCAGTGCTAGTTTTCTTGGAGCGGGGGGGCCATCCGATACGCAGTATTTT.

This clonotype occurred many times. The rearrangement joins TRBV3-1 to TRBJ2-2; 11 nucleotides align to TRBD2. The CDR3 runs to 16 residues. J was trimmed by 6 bases and V by 1 base; bases with no gene match: 4. Looked up from germline, CDR1 is LGHDT and CDR2 is YNNKEL (reference sequence). DNA for the CDR3: TGTGCCAGCAGCCAAGTAACTAGCGGGAGTTCCGGGGAGCTGTTTTTT. The encoded protein is CASSQVTSGSSGELFF.

This clonotype was recorded many times. The chain has TRBV30 and TRBJ1-3; the D is unclear. Germline CDR1 is GTSNPN and CDR2 is SVGIG (reference sequence). Trimming shortened V by 0 bases and J by 4 bases, and 13 bases separated the two germline ends. This CDR3 is built from 15 residues. CDR3 region: CAWSVSLLLGNTIYF. CDR3 DNA: TGTGCCTGGAGTGTATCCCTACTCTTAGGAAACACCATATATTTT.

As concerns this clonotype: A far larger clone is one base from this, pointing to a likely read error. The J gene is TRBJ1-6, the V gene TRBV7-3, with D unclear. Germline V gives CDR1 SGHTA, CDR2 FQGTGA. With 5 bases removed from V and 0 bases from J, the gap between germline ends came to 8 bases. The CDR3 runs to 15 residues. Written as DNA, the CDR3 is TGTGCCAGCAGCCAACTGGGCTCCTATAATTCACCCCTCCACTTT. Its protein product is CASSQLGSYNSPLHF.

This clonotype came up many times. J is TRBJ2-3 and V is TRBV27; no definite D call. The CDR3 loop spans 11 amino acids. CDR1 is MNHEY, CDR2 SMNVEV, per germline (reference sequence). Trimming removed 8 bases from V and 3 bases from J, with 6 bases in between. The CDR3 here is CASVHTDTQYF. CDR3 DNA: TGTGCCAGCGTTCATACAGATACGCAGTATTTT.

This clonotype was seen ten or more times. V is TRBV7-2 and J is TRBJ2-7; the match to TRBD2 covers 11 bases. Germline values: CDR1 SGHTA, CDR2 FQGNSA. CDR3 length equals 15 residues. J was trimmed by 4 bases and V by 2 bases; bases with no gene match: 4. CDR3 bases: TGTGCCAGCAGCTTAACTAGCGGGAGTAGGTACGAGCAGTACTTC. It codes for CASSLTSGSRYEQYF.

This chain links TRBV11-2 with TRBJ1-6; weak D call: TRBD1 (6 bases). CDR1 SGHAT and CDR2 FQNNGV come from the germline V gene. Trimming stripped 1 base from V and 4 bases from J, with 20 bases between. This CDR3 is built from 19 residues. CDR3 loop: CASSLVRGPKLSYNSPLHF. For the CDR3, the DNA is TGTGCCAGCAGCTTAGTTCGGGGGCCAAAACTATCGTATAATTCACCCCTCCACTTT.

As to this clonotype: It is likely a read error: a sequence one base away is far more abundant. The chain has TRBV3-1 and TRBJ2-1, with D hard to call. Germline values: CDR1 LGHDT, CDR2 YNNKEL (reference sequence). The CDR3 length is 17 residues. V was trimmed by 1 base and J by 10 bases, leaving 23 bases between them. The CDR3 DNA reads TGTGCCAGCAGCCAAGCGTCGCGGCTAAGTAGCTCCTACGAGCAGTTCTTC. It translates to CASSQASRLSSSYEQFF.

There are many counts of this clonotype. This rearrangement joins TRBV27 to TRBJ2-3; 8 bases fit TRBD2. Germline V lookup: CDR1 MNHEY, CDR2 SMNVEV (reference sequence). Losses at the gene ends were 5 bases for V and 0 bases for J; bases not matched to a gene: 4. The CDR3 sequence is 15 residues long. CDR3 in amino acids: CASSRREASTDTQYF. CDR3 bases: TGTGCCAGCAGTCGGCGGGAGGCTAGCACAGATACGCAGTATTTT.

This clonotype has a count of ten or more. The chain couples TRBV28 to TRBJ1-1; 9 nucleotides align to TRBD1. V shed 5 bases, J shed 1 base, and the junction held 5 bases outside the gene matches. The CDR3 sequence is 15 residues long. Germline lookup yields CDR1 MDHEN and CDR2 SYDVKM. Here the CDR3 DNA reads TGTGCCAGCAGTCCCCCGGGACAGGGGAACACTGAAGCTTTCTTT. It encodes CASSPPGQGNTEAFF.

This clonotype was counted at least ten times. The rearrangement joins TRBV21-1 to TRBJ2-1; TRBD2 is the table's D call, not checked against the DNA. TRBV21-1 is noted as a pseudogene. The CDR3 loop spans 17 amino acids. In nucleotides, the CDR3 is TGTGCCAGCAGCAAAATTCTAGCGGTTAGCTCCTACAATGAGCAGTTCTTC. Translating it yields CASSKILAVSSYNEQFF.

This clonotype showed up many times. V is TRBV2 and J is TRBJ1-3; D gene unclear. V shed 0 bases and J shed 0 bases, with 12 bases lying between them. CDR3 size: 17 residues. Germline V gives CDR1 SNHLY, CDR2 FYNNEI. The DNA for the CDR3 is TGTGCCAGCAGTGAAGCGGGCAGACGAATCTCTGGAAACACCATATATTTT. Amino acids: CASSEAGRRISGNTIYF.

V gene TRBV20-1 combines with J gene TRBJ1-3; weak D call: TRBD1 (5 bases). CDR1 is DFQATT, CDR2 SNEGSKA, per germline (reference sequence). The ends were cut back, 6 bases at V and 0 bases at J, with 12 bases in the middle. This CDR3 comprises 14 residues. The CDR3, as DNA: TGCAGTGCCGGGACTCCCGGCTCTGGAAACACCATATATTTT. This encodes CSAGTPGSGNTIYF.

The V gene is TRBV5-6, the J gene TRBJ2-1, with 12 bases matching TRBD2. The CDR3 length is 13 residues. Trimming cost V 4 bases and J 12 bases; bases outside gene matches: 5. From germline, CDR1 is SGHDT and CDR2 YYEEEE. Here the CDR3 DNA reads TGTGCCAGCAGCAAAACTAGCGGGGGGCCGCAGTTCTTC. This translates into CASSKTSGGPQFF.

This clonotype has a single count. The chain links TRBV7-8 to TRBJ2-5; TRBD2 agrees at 15 bases. Germline CDR1 and CDR2: SGHVS and FQNEAQ. With V trimmed by 5 bases and J by 5 bases, 9 bases remained unmatched. There are 17 residues in the CDR3. Written as DNA, the CDR3 is TGTGCCAGCAGCCGCAGGACTAGCGGGGGGGCCCGGGAGACCCAGTACTTC. Translation gives CASSRRTSGGARETQYF.

This clonotype has at least ten counts. The chain employs TRBV29-1 and TRBJ2-1; no clear D. In germline, CDR1 is SQVTM, CDR2 ANQGSEA. CDR3 length: 13 residues. The V and J ends lost 7 bases and 6 bases respectively, with 16 bases between them. CDR3: CSAAVGIGNEQFF. CDR3 nucleotide sequence: TGCAGCGCCGCTGTGGGAATCGGCAATGAGCAGTTCTTC.

The chain is built from TRBV9 and TRBJ2-7; D might be TRBD2 (6 bases). The germline CDR1 and CDR2 sequences are SGDLS and YYNGEE. The CDR3 consists of 13 residues. Trimming pared 0 bases from V and 4 bases from J, leaving 8 bases between. CDR3 in amino acids: CASSVDGGYEQYF. Here the CDR3 DNA reads TGTGCCAGCAGCGTAGATGGAGGGTACGAGCAGTACTTC.

This clonotype was detected many times. The rearrangement uses TRBV29-1 and TRBJ1-2; D gene ambiguous. The V gene's germline CDR1 is SQVTM and CDR2 ANQGSEA. V was pared by 4 bases and J by 5 bases, with 14 bases between. This CDR3 has 13 amino acids. For the CDR3, the DNA is TGCAGCGTTGCTACGGAGAATGTATATGGCTACACCTTC. As protein: CSVATENVYGYTF.

CDR3 amino acids: CASSETGVEHEQFF. Here the CDR3 DNA reads TGTGCCAGCAGTGAGACAGGGGTCGAGCATGAGCAGTTCTTC. This chain links TRBV28 with TRBJ2-1, with TRBD1 matching 8 bases. CDR3 size: 14 residues. Germline assignment: CDR1 MDHEN and CDR2 SYDVKM. The V segment lost 5 bases and the J segment 8 bases; nucleotides outside the gene matches: 8.

A word on this clonotype: This likely came from a read error, as a far larger clone is one base away. This chain connects TRBV10-1 to TRBJ2-1; 7 bases line up with TRBD2. Germline lookup yields CDR1 WNHNN and CDR2 SYGVQD (reference sequence). The J segment lost 6 bases and the V segment lost 8 bases, leaving 10 bases of the junction unmatched. The CDR3 runs to 14 residues. CDR3 sequence: CASAPGGSTNEQFF. CDR3 nucleotides: TGCGCCAGCGCCCCCGGCGGGAGTACCAATGAGCAGTTCTTC.

This clonotype was detected many times. This chain uses TRBV30 with TRBJ1-3, with D uncertain. The CDR3 is made up of 16 amino acids. V was cut by 2 bases and J by 3 bases, with 17 bases left in between. The V gene's germline CDR1 is GTSNPN and CDR2 SVGIG (reference sequence). CDR3 loop: CAWSPPGRRDGNTIYF. The DNA of the CDR3 is TGTGCCTGGAGTCCACCCGGCAGGCGCGATGGAAACACCATATATTTT.

This clonotype was detected only once. The V and J genes are TRBV6-8 and TRBJ2-2, with 11 positions matching TRBD2. This CDR3 spans 17 amino acids. V shed 5 bases and J 8 bases; nucleotides not matched to a gene: 13. The germline V gene has CDR1 MNHGY and CDR2 SAAAGT. In nucleotides, the CDR3 is TGTGCCAGCAGTGCCCCCCCCGGGACTAGCGGACGGGGGGAGCTGTTTTTT. Its protein product is CASSAPPGTSGRGELFF.

There are many counts of this clonotype. This chain joins TRBV3-1 and TRBJ2-3, with no clear D. Between the trimmed V and J ends, which lost 4 bases and 3 bases, there was a span of 11 bases. CDR3 length: 14 amino acids. Germline V lookup: CDR1 LGHDT, CDR2 YNNKEL (reference sequence). CDR3 nucleotide sequence: TGTGCCAGCAGCCCATATCCCAGGACAGATACGCAGTATTTT. Protein: CASSPYPRTDTQYF.